This T cell receptor (beta chain) was retrieved from a study of cytomegalovirus exposure and HLA in healthy donors. Study-wide context: From donors who were HLA-typed, an early data release held about 85 million unique TCRs. General study findings and limits: Later analysis suggested links between common viral pathogens and several top significant clusters. Indistinguishable V segments, including TRBV6-2 and TRBV6-3, were excluded.

V was trimmed by 4 bases and J by 0 bases, leaving 15 bases between them. The CDR3 runs 16 residues. CDR1 is SGDLS and CDR2 is YYNGEE in the germline V gene. Amplification used 60 Vbeta primers and 13 Jbeta primers. Clones were sequenced by immunoSEQ multiplex PCR, and TCRdb holds only the in-frame ones, with some missing. The repertoire holds about 84,000 clones, with over 80% as singletons. Concerning this clone: Its matching antigen is unknown.

The chain links TRBV9 to TRBJ2-3, with D tentatively TRBD2 (5 bases). Sample: PBMCs. The sequence derives from a man in his late teens or twenties in good health and CMV-seronegative. The CDR3, as DNA: TGTGCCAGCAGCCCCTTACCGGGAAGCAGCACAGATACGCAGTATTTT. Encoded protein: CASSPLPGSSTDTQYF.